This TCR beta chain was captured in a study of T cells in Graves' hyperthyroidism and ophthalmopathy (dated 2019 in TCRdb). General notes on the study: Peripheral blood samples were taken at initial diagnosis, before any treatment was given. To identify distinguishing TCR V-J signatures, a discovery cohort of about 100 patients was used, comprising 43 with Graves' ophthalmopathy and approximately 57 with stable Graves' hyperthyroidism. Prospective prediction of ophthalmopathy was tested in an independent validation cohort of fewer than 20 hyperthyroidism patients and around 16 patients who later progressed to ophthalmopathy. The roughly 100 discovery patients were randomly divided into training and test sets at a 7:3 ratio. The study also compared thyroid tissue and blood T-cell repertoires from a handful of Graves' hyperthyroidism patients. After sampling, hyperthyroidism patients received methimazole starting at 30 mg daily, and ophthalmopathy patients received high-dose intravenous methylprednisolone. The paper describes TCR Vbeta CDR3 sequencing of some 130 peripheral blood samples, made up of about 40 ophthalmopathy patients, 70 to 80 hyperthyroidism patients and about 17 progressor patients. Study-wide findings and limitations: In validation, the model predicted progression to ophthalmopathy a median of about 5.9 months before onset, with about 71% sensitivity and around 76% specificity. No statistical method was used to set the sample size in advance, and investigators knew the group allocation. Most expanded thyroid clonotypes (frequency above 0.001) were also detected in blood, suggesting blood repertoires may reflect thyroid immune responses. A 13 V-J signature model separated ophthalmopathy from stable hyperthyroidism, with about 88% sensitivity and just under 84% specificity in cross-validation and 80%/75% in testing.

As for this clonotype: No cognate antigen has been identified for it. No base quality information exists; no much larger clone differs at one position.

The TCR beta CDR3 regions were amplified from RNA transcripts. A first-round RT-PCR of the TCR CDR3 used the HTBI primer set with the Qiagen OneStep RT-PCR kit. Libraries were constructed in a second round of multiplex PCR, after which size selection and purification were performed. Libraries were sequenced paired-end with 100 bp reads on an Illumina HiSeq2000. The study's own analysis went as follows. SOAPnuke was used to process the raw data, removing reads that contained adapters or uncalled bases, had a mean Phred below 15, or lacked an exact match to the constant primer or identifier. COPE v1.2.5 was used to merge high-quality paired reads, and clonotypes were defined as unique nucleotide sequences. Clonotypes were aligned to IMGT TRBV, TRBD and TRBJ reference segments using MiTCR v1.1. Only V-J combinations with frequency above 0.0001, covering 99.2% of repertoires, were analysed. A TCS score was defined as the ratio between F50 (clonal expansion) and ExV (chaos), using BLOSUM62-based TCRdist between CDR3 peptides within each V-J. Welch's t-statistics and random forest reduced around 520 V-J features to roughly 13, which were used in a naive Bayes classifier (R e1071). TCRdb itself trimmed the public reads at Q25 with fastp, ran MiXCR and retained productive beta chains. One record per CDR3 amino acid sequence lists the most common genes and DNA. These V and J calls are TCRdb output, not the study's own analysis. Present in this sample are under 350,000 distinct CDR3 sequences, around a sixth of which were seen just once. Approximately 54% of the sample goes to the ten largest clones.

A patient counted as having stable Graves' hyperthyroidism if no progression to ophthalmopathy occurred over 18 months of follow-up. Hyperthyroidism patients were newly diagnosed, with disease duration under 2 months, and aged 18 to 65 years. The study excluded patients with uncontrolled infections, other autoimmune diseases, pregnancy or lactation. Diagnoses relied on clinical symptoms, serum thyroxine and TRAb, thyroid ultrasound and orbital computed tomography. PBMCs were separated from over 9 ml of fresh peripheral blood using Ficoll-Paque density gradient centrifugation. Total RNA was extracted with Trizol reagent, and quality was checked on an Agilent 2100 Bioanalyzer. The TCR was taken from a woman in her fifties or sixties with Graves' hyperthyroidism. The sequencing input was blood.

At the DNA level, the sequence is TGTGCCAGCAGCCCCGCCCCCGGACAGGGGGCGAGGGGCTACACCTTC. Its translation reads: CASSPAPGQGARGYTF. The rearranged segments are TRBV7-3 and TRBJ1-2; the central 11 bases match TRBD1. Germline trimming: 5 bases from V, 8 bases from J; junction bases outside gene matches: 13. CDR1 and CDR2 were assigned from the germline V gene as SGHTA and FQGTGA. Inclusive of the bounding cysteine and phenylalanine, the CDR3 is 16 residues long. The CDR3 DNA has 48 bases and is translated from base 1.